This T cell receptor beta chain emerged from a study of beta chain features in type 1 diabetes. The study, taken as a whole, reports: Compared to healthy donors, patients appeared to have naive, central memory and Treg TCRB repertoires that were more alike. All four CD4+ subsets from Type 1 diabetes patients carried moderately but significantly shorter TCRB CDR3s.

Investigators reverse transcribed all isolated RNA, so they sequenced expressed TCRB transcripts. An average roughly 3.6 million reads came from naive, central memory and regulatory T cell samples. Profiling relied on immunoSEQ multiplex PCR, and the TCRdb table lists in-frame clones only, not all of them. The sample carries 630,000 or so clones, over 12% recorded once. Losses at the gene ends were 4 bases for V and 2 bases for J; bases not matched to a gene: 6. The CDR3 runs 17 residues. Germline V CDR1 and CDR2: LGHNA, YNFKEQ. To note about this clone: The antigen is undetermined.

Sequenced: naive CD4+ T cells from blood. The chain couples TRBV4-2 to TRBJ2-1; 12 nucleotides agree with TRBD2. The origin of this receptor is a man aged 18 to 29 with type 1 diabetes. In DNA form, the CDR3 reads TGTGCCAGCAGCCCATCTGGACTAGCGGGGACCTACAATGAGCAGTTCTTC. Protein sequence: CASSPSGLAGTYNEQFF.